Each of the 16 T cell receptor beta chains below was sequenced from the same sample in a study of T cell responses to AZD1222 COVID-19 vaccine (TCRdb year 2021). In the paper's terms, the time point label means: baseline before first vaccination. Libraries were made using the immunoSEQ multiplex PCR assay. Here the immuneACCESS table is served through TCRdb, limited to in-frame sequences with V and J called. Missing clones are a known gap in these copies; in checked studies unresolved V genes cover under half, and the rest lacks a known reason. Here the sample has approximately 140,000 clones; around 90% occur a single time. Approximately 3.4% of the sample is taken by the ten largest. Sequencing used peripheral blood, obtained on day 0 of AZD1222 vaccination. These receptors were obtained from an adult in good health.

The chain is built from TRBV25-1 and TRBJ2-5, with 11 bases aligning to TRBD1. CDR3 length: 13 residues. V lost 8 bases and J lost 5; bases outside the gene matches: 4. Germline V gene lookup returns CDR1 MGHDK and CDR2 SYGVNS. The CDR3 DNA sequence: TGTGCCAGCGGGACAGGGGGTCGGGAGACCCAGTACTTC. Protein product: CASGTGGRETQYF.

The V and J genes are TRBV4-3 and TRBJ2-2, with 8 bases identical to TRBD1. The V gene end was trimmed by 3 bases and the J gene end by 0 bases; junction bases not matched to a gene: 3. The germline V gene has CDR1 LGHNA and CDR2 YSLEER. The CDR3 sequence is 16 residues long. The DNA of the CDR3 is TGCGCCAGCAGCCAGCTCAGGGGGCCGAACACCGGGGAGCTGTTTTTT. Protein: CASSQLRGPNTGELFF.

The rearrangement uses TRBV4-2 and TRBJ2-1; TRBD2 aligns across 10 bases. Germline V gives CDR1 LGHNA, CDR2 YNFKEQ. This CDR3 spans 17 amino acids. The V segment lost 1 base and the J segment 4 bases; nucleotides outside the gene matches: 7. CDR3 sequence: CASSQVGSGRGYNEQFF. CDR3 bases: TGTGCCAGCAGCCAAGTTGGCAGCGGGAGGGGTTACAATGAGCAGTTCTTC.

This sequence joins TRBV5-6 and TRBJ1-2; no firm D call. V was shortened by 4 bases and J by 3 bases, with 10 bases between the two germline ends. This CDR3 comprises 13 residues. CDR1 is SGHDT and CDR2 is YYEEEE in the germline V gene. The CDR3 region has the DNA TGTGCCAGCAGCCCTGAAGAGGACTATGGCTACACCTTC. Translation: CASSPEEDYGYTF.

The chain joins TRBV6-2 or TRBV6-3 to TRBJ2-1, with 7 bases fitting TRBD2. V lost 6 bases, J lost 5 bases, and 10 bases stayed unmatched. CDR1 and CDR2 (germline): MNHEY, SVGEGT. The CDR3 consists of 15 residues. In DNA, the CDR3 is TGTGCCAGCAGCTTCGCTAGCGGCCGCGACAATGAGCAGTTCTTC. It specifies CASSFASGRDNEQFF.

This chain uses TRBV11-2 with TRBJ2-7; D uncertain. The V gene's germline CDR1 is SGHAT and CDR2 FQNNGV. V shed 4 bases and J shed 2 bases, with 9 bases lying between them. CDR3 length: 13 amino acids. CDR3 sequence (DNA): TGTGCCAGCAGCTCCGCGGCGGCCTACGAGCAGTACTTC. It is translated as CASSSAAAYEQYF.

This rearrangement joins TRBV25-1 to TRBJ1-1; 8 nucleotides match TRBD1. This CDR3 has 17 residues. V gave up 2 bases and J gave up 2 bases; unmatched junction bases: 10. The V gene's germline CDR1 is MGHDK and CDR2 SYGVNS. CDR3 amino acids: CASSEGDAGGPNTEAFF. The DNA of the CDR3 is TGTGCCAGCAGTGAAGGGGACGCAGGGGGCCCAAACACTGAAGCTTTCTTT.

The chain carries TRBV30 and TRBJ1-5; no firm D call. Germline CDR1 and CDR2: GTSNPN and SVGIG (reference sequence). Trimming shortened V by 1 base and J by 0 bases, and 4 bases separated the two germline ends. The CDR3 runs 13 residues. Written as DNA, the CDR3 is TGTGCCTGGAGTGCCGGTAGCAATCAGCCCCAGCATTTT. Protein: CAWSAGSNQPQHF.

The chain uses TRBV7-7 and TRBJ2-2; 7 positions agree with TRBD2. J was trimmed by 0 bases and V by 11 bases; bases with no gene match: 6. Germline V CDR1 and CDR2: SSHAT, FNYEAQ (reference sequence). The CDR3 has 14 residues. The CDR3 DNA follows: TGTGCCCTGCAAGCGGGGCCGAACACCGGGGAGCTGTTTTTT. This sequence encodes CALQAGPNTGELFF. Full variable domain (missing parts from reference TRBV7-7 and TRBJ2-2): GAGVSQSPRYKVTKRGQDVTLRCDPISSHATLYWYQQALGQGPEFLTYFNYEAQPDKSGLPSDRFSAERPEGSISTLTIQRTEQRDSAMYRCALQAGPNTGELFFGEGSRLTVL.

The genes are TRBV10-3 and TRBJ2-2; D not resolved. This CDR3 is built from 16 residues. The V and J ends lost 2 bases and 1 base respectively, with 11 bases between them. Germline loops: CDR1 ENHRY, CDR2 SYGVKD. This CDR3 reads CAISEPDFLNTGELFF. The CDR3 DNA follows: TGTGCCATCAGTGAGCCGGATTTTTTGAACACCGGGGAGCTGTTTTTT.

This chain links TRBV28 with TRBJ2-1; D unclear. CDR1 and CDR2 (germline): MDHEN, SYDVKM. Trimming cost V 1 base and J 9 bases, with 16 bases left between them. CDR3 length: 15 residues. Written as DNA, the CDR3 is TGTGCCAGCAGTTTATCCCCCTTATGGGTCTCTGAGCAGTTCTTC. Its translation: CASSLSPLWVSEQFF.

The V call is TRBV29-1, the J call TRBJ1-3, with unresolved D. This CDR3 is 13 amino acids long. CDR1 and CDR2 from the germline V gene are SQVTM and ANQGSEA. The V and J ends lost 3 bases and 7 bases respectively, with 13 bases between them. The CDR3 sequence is CSVETAPGNTIYF. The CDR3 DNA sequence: TGCAGCGTTGAGACGGCACCGGGGAACACCATATATTTT.

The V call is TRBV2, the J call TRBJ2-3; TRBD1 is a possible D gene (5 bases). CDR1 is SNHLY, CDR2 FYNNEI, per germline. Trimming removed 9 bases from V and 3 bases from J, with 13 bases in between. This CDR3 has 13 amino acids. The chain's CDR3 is CARKGDSTDTQYF. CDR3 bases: TGTGCCAGAAAGGGCGACAGTACAGATACGCAGTATTTT. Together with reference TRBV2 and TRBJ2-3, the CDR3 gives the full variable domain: EPEVTQTPSHQVTQMGQEVILRCVPISNHLYFYWYRQILGQKVEFLVSFYNNEISEKSEIFDDQFSVERPDGSNFTLKIRSTKLEDSAMYFCARKGDSTDTQYFGPGTRLTVL.

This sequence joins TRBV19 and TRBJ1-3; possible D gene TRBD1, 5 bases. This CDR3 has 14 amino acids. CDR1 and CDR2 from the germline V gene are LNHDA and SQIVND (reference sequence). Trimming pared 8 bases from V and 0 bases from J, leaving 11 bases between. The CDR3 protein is CASSGGTSGNTIYF. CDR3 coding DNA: TGTGCCAGTTCGGGGGGGACCTCTGGAAACACCATATATTTT.

Written as DNA, the CDR3 is TGTGCCAGCAGATTGGTGAACACTGAAGCTTTCTTT. It encodes CASRLVNTEAFF. This chain links TRBV28 with TRBJ1-1, with no clear D. This CDR3 has 12 residues. The V end lost 6 bases, the J end lost 0 bases, and 5 bases lay between the germline ends. CDR1 is MDHEN, CDR2 SYDVKM, per germline.

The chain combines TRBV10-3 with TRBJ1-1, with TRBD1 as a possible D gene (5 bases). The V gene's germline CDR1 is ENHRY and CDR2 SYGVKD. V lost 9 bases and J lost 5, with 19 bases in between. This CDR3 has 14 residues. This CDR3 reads CAIAGRPAGTEAFF. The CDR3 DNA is TGTGCCATTGCGGGACGACCAGCAGGGACTGAAGCTTTCTTT.